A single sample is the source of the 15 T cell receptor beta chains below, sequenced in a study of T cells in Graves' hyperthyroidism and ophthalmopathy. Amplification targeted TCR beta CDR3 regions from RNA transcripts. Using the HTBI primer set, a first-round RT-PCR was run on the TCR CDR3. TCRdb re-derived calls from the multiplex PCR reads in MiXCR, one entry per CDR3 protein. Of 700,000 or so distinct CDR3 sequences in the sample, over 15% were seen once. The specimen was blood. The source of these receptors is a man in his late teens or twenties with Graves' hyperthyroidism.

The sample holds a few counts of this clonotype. In DNA form, the CDR3 reads TGTGCCAGCAGCCCCCATTTGTTCCGGTTAGATGAGCAGTTCTTC. Translation: CASSPHLFRLDEQFF. This chain links TRBV6-1 with TRBJ2-1; D remains ambiguous. V lost 6 bases and J 8 bases, leaving 20 bases between the germline ends. CDR3 length equals 15 residues. Per the germline V gene, CDR1 is MNHNS and CDR2 is SASEGT.

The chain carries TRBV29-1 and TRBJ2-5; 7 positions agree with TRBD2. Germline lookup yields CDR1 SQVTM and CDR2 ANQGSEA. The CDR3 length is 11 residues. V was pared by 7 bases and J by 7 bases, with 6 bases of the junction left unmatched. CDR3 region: CSALPGGTQYF. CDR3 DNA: TGCAGCGCCCTCCCGGGGGGGACCCAGTACTTC.

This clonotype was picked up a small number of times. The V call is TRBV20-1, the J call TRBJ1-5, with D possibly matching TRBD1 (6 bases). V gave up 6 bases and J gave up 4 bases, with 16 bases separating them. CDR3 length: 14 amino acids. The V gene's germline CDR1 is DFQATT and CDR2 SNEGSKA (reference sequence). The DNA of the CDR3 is TGCAGTGCGACAGGTCCGTCTAGGAATCAGCCCCAGCATTTT. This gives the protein CSATGPSRNQPQHF.

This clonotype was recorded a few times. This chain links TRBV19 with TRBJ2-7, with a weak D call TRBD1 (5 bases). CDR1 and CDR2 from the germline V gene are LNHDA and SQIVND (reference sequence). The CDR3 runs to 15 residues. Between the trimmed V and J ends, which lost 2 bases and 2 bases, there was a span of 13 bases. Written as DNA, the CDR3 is TGTGCCAGTAGTATAACCGGACACCGAGCCTACGAGCAGTACTTC. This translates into CASSITGHRAYEQYF.

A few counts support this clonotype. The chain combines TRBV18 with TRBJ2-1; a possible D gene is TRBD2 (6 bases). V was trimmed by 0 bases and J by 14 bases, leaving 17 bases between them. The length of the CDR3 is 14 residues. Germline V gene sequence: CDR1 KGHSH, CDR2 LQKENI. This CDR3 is CASSPPPEYGEEFF. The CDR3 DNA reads TGTGCCAGCTCACCACCCCCGGAGTATGGGGAGGAGTTCTTC.

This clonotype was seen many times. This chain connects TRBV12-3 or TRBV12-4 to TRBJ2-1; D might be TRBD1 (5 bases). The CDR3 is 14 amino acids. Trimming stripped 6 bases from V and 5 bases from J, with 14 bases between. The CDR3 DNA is TGTGCCAGCAGCCCCGGTCGGACAAACAATGAGCAGTTCTTC. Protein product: CASSPGRTNNEQFF.

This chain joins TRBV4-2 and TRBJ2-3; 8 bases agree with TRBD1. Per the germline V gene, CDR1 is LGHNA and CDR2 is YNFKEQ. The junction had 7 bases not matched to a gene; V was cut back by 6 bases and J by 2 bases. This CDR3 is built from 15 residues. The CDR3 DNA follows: TGTGCCAGCAGACCCTCGGGACAGGTCACAGATACGCAGTATTTT. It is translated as CASRPSGQVTDTQYF.

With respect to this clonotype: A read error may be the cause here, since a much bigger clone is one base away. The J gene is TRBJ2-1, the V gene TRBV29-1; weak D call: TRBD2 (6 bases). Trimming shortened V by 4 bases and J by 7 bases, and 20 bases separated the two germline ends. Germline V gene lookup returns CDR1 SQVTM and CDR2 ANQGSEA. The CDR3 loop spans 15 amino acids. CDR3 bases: TGCAGCGTTGGAGTCCCCCCGGGAGCGCGTAATGAGCAGTTCTTC. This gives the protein CSVGVPPGARNEQFF.

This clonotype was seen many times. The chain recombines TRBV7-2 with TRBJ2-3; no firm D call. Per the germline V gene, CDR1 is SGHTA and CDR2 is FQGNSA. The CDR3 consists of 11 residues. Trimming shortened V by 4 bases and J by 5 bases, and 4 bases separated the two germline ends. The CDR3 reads CASSSEDTQYF. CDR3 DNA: TGTGCCAGCAGCTCAGAAGATACGCAGTATTTT.

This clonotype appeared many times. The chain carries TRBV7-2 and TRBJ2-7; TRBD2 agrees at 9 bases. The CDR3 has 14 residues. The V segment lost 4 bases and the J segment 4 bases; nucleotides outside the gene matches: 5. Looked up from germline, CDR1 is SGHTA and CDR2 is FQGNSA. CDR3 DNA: TGTGCCAGCAGCTCGTCGACTAGCGGATACGAGCAGTACTTC. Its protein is CASSSSTSGYEQYF. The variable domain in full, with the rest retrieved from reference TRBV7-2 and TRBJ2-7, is GAGVSQSPSNKVTEKGKDVELRCDPISGHTALYWYRQSLGQGLEFLIYFQGNSAPDKSGLPSDRFSAERTGGSVSTLTIQRTQQEDSAVYLCASSSSTSGYEQYFGPGTRLTVT.

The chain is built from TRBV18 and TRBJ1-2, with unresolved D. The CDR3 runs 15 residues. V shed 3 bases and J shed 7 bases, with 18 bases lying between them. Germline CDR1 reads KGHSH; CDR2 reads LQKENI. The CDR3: CASSPSEDFNCGYTF. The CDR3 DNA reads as TGTGCCAGCTCACCGAGTGAGGACTTCAATTGTGGCTACACCTTC.

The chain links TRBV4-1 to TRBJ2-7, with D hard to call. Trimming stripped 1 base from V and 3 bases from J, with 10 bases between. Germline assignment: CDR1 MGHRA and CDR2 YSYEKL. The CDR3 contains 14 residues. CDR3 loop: CASSQVFPNYEQYF. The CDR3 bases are TGCGCCAGCAGCCAAGTTTTTCCCAACTACGAGCAGTACTTC.

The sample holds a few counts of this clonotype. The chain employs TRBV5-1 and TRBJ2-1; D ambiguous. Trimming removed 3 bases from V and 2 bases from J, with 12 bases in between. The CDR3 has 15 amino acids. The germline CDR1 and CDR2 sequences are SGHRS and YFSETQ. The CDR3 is CASSSGPLPYNEQFF. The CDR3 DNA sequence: TGCGCCAGCAGCTCTGGGCCTCTGCCCTACAATGAGCAGTTCTTC.

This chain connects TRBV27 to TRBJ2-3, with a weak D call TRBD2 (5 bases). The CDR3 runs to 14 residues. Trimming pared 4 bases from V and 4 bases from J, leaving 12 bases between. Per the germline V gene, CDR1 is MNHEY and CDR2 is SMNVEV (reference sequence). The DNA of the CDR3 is TGTGCCAGCAGTTACCGGGAACTAGCAGATACGCAGTATTTT. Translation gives CASSYRELADTQYF.

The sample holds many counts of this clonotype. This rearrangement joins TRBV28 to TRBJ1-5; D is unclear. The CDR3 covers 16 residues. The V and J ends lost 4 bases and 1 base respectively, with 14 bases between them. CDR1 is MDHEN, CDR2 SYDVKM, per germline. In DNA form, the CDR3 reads TGTGCCAGCAGTTCTCCCGGTCACTCCAGCAATCAGCCCCAGCATTTT. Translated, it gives CASSSPGHSSNQPQHF.